The 29 T cell receptor beta chains in this list originate from one sample, sequenced in a study of human T cells and chemical hapten exposure. TCRdb re-called the RACE reads through MiXCR, storing one row per CDR3 protein. Of 100,000 or so distinct CDR3 sequences in the sample, around 34% were seen once. Documented time point: patch test 3, about 24 weeks after DPC sensitization. Documented treatment: therapeutic diphenylcyclopropenone sensitization with weekly scalp DPC. The sequencing here drew on whole blood, taken in connection with sensitization to the hapten diphenylcyclopropenone (DPC). The receptor source for this set is a man between 40 and 49 years old with alopecia areata. Some clones in this sample may be carry-over from other donors' samples.

The chain has TRBV7-2 and TRBJ2-3; 9 bases are shared with TRBD1. With 1 base clipped from V and 8 bases from J, the junction kept 4 bases outside the gene matches. The germline gives CDR1 SGHTA, CDR2 FQGNSA. CDR3 length: 14 amino acids. In DNA form, the CDR3 reads TGTGCCAGCAGCTTAGGACAGGGGGTCGGTACGCAGTATTTT. It codes for CASSLGQGVGTQYF.

V usage is TRBV5-1 and J usage is TRBJ2-3, with TRBD2 matching over 11 bases. V lost 4 bases, J lost 1 base, and 5 bases stayed unmatched. There are 16 residues in the CDR3. The germline CDR1 and CDR2 sequences are SGHRS and YFSETQ. CDR3 bases: TGCGCCAGCAGCCCGCTGGGACTAGCGGGCACAGATACGCAGTATTTT. Its translation is CASSPLGLAGTDTQYF. Filled out from reference TRBV5-1 and TRBJ2-3, the complete variable domain reads KAGVTQTPRYLIKTRGQQVTLSCSPISGHRSVSWYQQTPGQGLQFLFEYFSETQRNKGNFPGRFSGRQFSNSRSEMNVSTLELGDSALYLCASSPLGLAGTDTQYFGPGTRLTVL.

This clonotype turned up a few times. V is TRBV30 and J is TRBJ2-1; 8 bases map to TRBD1. Germline V gene lookup returns CDR1 GTSNPN and CDR2 SVGIG (reference sequence). The CDR3 is 21 amino acids. Trimming took 1 base from V and 8 from J; bases not matched to a gene: 28. CDR3 sequence reads: CAWSATRGTGHGGEHGDEQFF. DNA of the CDR3: TGTGCCTGGAGTGCTACAAGAGGGACAGGCCACGGAGGAGAACACGGGGATGAGCAGTTCTTC.

V usage is TRBV6-6 and J usage is TRBJ1-1; TRBD1 might be the D (5 bases). This CDR3 is 13 amino acids long. From germline, CDR1 is MNHNY and CDR2 SVGAGI (reference sequence). Trimming stripped 5 bases from V and 4 bases from J, with 11 bases between. The CDR3 region has the DNA TGTGCCAGCAGTACCATGGGGGGCACTGAAGCTTTCTTT. Its protein is CASSTMGGTEAFF.

This clonotype was seen a handful of times. The rearrangement uses TRBV6-2 or TRBV6-3 and TRBJ1-1, with 8 bases identical to TRBD1. V shed 0 bases and J 6 bases; nucleotides not matched to a gene: 3. Germline CDR1 is MNHEY and CDR2 is SVGEGT. The CDR3 runs to 14 residues. This CDR3 is CASSYSTGDAEAFF. The CDR3, as DNA: TGTGCCAGCAGTTACTCGACAGGGGATGCTGAAGCTTTCTTT.

The chain uses TRBV4-3 and TRBJ1-2, with D possibly matching TRBD1 (5 bases). V was shortened by 2 bases and J by 6 bases, with 7 bases between the two germline ends. This CDR3 spans 12 amino acids. Germline V gene sequence: CDR1 LGHNA, CDR2 YSLEER. The CDR3 DNA sequence: TGCGCCAGCAGCCAACAGGGCAATGGCTACACCTTC. Its protein product is CASSQQGNGYTF.

The gene calls are TRBV5-5 and TRBJ2-5, with a tentative D call TRBD2 (5 bases). The V gene's germline CDR1 is SGHKS and CDR2 YYEKEE (reference sequence). The CDR3 spans 15 residues. Trimming removed 3 bases from V and 1 base from J, with 13 bases in between. The CDR3 DNA sequence: TGTGCCAGCAGCTCACCAGACTATACCCAAGAGACCCAGTACTTC. Protein: CASSSPDYTQETQYF.

The V and J genes are TRBV4-3 and TRBJ1-4; no definite D call. CDR1 and CDR2 (germline): LGHNA, YSLEER. The length of the CDR3 is 15 residues. The germline V and J ends were trimmed by 3 bases and 10 bases, with 18 bases remaining between them. The CDR3 protein is CASSQQHAAGGKLFF. The CDR3 coding sequence is TGCGCCAGCAGCCAGCAACATGCAGCCGGCGGAAAACTGTTTTTT.

The V and J genes are TRBV21-1 and TRBJ2-3; TRBD1 is taken as the D call from the table, unchecked against the DNA. TRBV21-1 has pseudogene status. CDR3 length equals 16 residues. CDR3 sequence: CASSKVQGAPTDTQYF. The CDR3 nucleotides read TGTGCCAGCAGCAAAGTACAGGGGGCCCCCACAGATACGCAGTATTTT.

V gene TRBV20-1 combines with J gene TRBJ1-6; D unresolved. Germline V gene sequence: CDR1 DFQATT, CDR2 SNEGSKA (reference sequence). V lost 6 bases to trimming and J lost 5 bases, with 11 bases between them. CDR3 length: 13 residues. The CDR3 nucleotides are TGCAGTGCCTTCGACGGAGATAATTCACCCCTCCACTTT. Its translation is CSAFDGDNSPLHF.

CDR3 in DNA: TGTGCCAGCACACGGCGGGGCACTGAAGCTTTCTTT. This sequence encodes CASTRRGTEAFF. V is TRBV12-3 or TRBV12-4 and J is TRBJ1-1; D is ambiguous. This CDR3 has 12 residues. The V end lost 7 bases, the J end lost 4 bases, and 10 bases lay between the germline ends.

This clonotype was counted a few times. The DNA of the CDR3 is TGCAGCGGATTAAATGAAAAACTGTTTTTT. Translation gives CSGLNEKLFF. The chain joins TRBV29-1 to TRBJ1-4; unclear D gene. The ends were cut back, 7 bases at V and 5 bases at J, with 5 bases in the middle. Germline V gives CDR1 SQVTM, CDR2 ANQGSEA. This CDR3 spans 10 amino acids.

The chain is built from TRBV7-2 and TRBJ2-2, with unresolved D. The V end was cut by 4 bases, the J end by 4 bases, with 16 bases between. This CDR3 has 16 residues. Germline-derived CDR1 and CDR2 are SGHTA and FQGNSA. The CDR3 sequence is CASSSRGVSATGELFF. The CDR3 DNA is TGTGCCAGCAGCTCCCGCGGAGTCAGCGCCACCGGGGAGCTGTTTTTT.

As DNA, the CDR3 is TGTGCCAGTAGTATAGACCGGGACAGGGCCTTCTATGGCTACACCTTC. It codes for CASSIDRDRAFYGYTF. The V call is TRBV19, the J call TRBJ1-2; 9 bases match TRBD1. Germline-derived CDR1 and CDR2 are LNHDA and SQIVND (reference sequence). With 0 bases clipped from V and 4 bases from J, the junction kept 6 bases outside the gene matches. The CDR3 sequence is 16 residues long.

The chain has TRBV5-1 and TRBJ2-3; TRBD2 agrees at 9 bases. Germline CDR1 reads SGHRS; CDR2 reads YFSETQ. The CDR3 length is 16 residues. V was pared by 2 bases and J by 0 bases, with 4 bases of the junction left unmatched. The DNA of the CDR3 is TGCGCCAGCAGCTTCCTAGCGGGGTACAGCACAGATACGCAGTATTTT. Its translation is CASSFLAGYSTDTQYF.

V and J are TRBV29-1 and TRBJ1-2; D perhaps matches TRBD1 (6 bases). Trimming removed 0 bases from V and 3 bases from J, with 11 bases in between. There are 14 residues in the CDR3. From germline, CDR1 is SQVTM and CDR2 ANQGSEA. CDR3 DNA sequence: TGCAGCGTTGAAGATCGGGGGCACTACTATGGCTACACCTTC. Protein: CSVEDRGHYYGYTF. Together with reference TRBV29-1 and TRBJ1-2, the CDR3 gives the full variable domain: SAVISQKPSRDICQRGTSLTIQCQVDSQVTMMFWYRQQPGQSLTLIATANQGSEATYESGFVIDKFPISRPNLTFSTLTVSNMSPEDSSIYLCSVEDRGHYYGYTFGSGTRLTVV.

Here the CDR3 reads CASPAGTMNTGELFF. CDR3 coding DNA: TGTGCCAGCCCCGCCGGGACAATGAACACCGGGGAGCTGTTTTTT. The rearrangement joins TRBV6-2 or TRBV6-3 to TRBJ2-2; weak D call: TRBD1 (6 bases). The V gene lost 8 bases and the J gene lost 1 base, with 14 bases spanning the gap. From germline, CDR1 is MNHEY and CDR2 SVGEGT. This CDR3 comprises 15 residues.

The chain uses TRBV9 and TRBJ1-6; D not certain. V lost 3 bases and J lost 10, with 20 bases in between. From germline, CDR1 is SGDLS and CDR2 YYNGEE. This CDR3 has 16 amino acids. The CDR3 nucleotides read TGTGCCAGCAGCGCCGCTTCGGGCCGGTCTAACTCACCCCTCCACTTT. It codes for CASSAASGRSNSPLHF.

This chain links TRBV6-5 with TRBJ1-1, with no clear D. The V gene's germline CDR1 is MNHEY and CDR2 SVGAGI. CDR3 size: 15 residues. Trimming pared 2 bases from V and 1 base from J, leaving 11 bases between. The CDR3: CASSYEAFRNTEAFF. The CDR3 DNA reads as TGTGCCAGCAGTTACGAGGCCTTTCGGAACACTGAAGCTTTCTTT.

This chain links TRBV10-3 with TRBJ1-5; tentatively, D is TRBD1 (5 bases). Germline V lookup: CDR1 ENHRY, CDR2 SYGVKD. This CDR3 contains 13 residues. CDR3 DNA: TGTGCGCACTCCCGGGACAGCAATCAGCCCCAGCATTTT. It codes for CAHSRDSNQPQHF.

The chain couples TRBV12-3 or TRBV12-4 to TRBJ1-5, with D possibly being TRBD1 (6 bases). The germline V and J ends were trimmed by 2 bases and 2 bases, with 13 bases remaining between them. The length of the CDR3 is 16 residues. The DNA for the CDR3 is TGTGCCAGCAGTTTAAATCAGGCAGGGGGCAATCAGCCCCAGCATTTT. Residues: CASSLNQAGGNQPQHF.

Turning to this clonotype: At one end the junction does not follow the germline gene, possibly because of a read error. The J gene is TRBJ2-3, the V gene TRBV12-3 or TRBV12-4, with 14 bases identical to TRBD2. This CDR3 has 17 residues. The CDR3 DNA reads TGTGCCAGCAGGCTGGGACTAGCGGGAGTCGTCACAGATTCGCAGTATTTT. This gives the protein CASRLGLAGVVTDSQYF.

This clonotype has more than one count but fewer than ten. The V gene is TRBV4-3, the J gene TRBJ2-2; 10 nucleotides line up with TRBD1. This CDR3 is built from 16 residues. Trimming at V came to 4 bases and at J to 6 bases, leaving 8 bases not matched to a gene. Germline CDR1 LGHNA, CDR2 YSLEER. In DNA form, the CDR3 reads TGCGCCAGCAGCCCTCGGACAGGGGGGGCCCCCGGGGAGCTGTTTTTT. It yields the protein CASSPRTGGAPGELFF.

The chain recombines TRBV3-1 with TRBJ1-1; D is unresolved. Germline V CDR1 and CDR2: LGHDT, YNNKEL (reference sequence). The V and J ends lost 1 base and 1 base respectively, with 16 bases between them. There are 17 residues in the CDR3. In DNA, the CDR3 is TGTGCCAGCAGCCAAGGGGTCATTTTGACGGGGAACACTGAAGCTTTCTTT. Its translation is CASSQGVILTGNTEAFF.

This clonotype was observed a single time. The chain is built from TRBV13 and TRBJ2-7; no clear D gene. From germline, CDR1 is PRHDT and CDR2 FYEKMQ (reference sequence). Trimming pared 0 bases from V and 5 bases from J, leaving 11 bases between. CDR3 length: 14 residues. CDR3 loop: CASSLGRPVHEQYF. As DNA, the CDR3 is TGTGCCAGCAGCTTAGGGAGACCGGTTCACGAGCAGTACTTC.

The chain joins TRBV4-3 to TRBJ1-6, with unresolved D. Germline loops: CDR1 LGHNA, CDR2 YSLEER. With 1 base removed from V and 7 bases from J, the gap between germline ends came to 8 bases. The CDR3 loop spans 14 amino acids. The CDR3 DNA reads as TGCGCCAGCAGCCAAGGGGAAGGAAATTCACCCCTCCACTTT. This sequence encodes CASSQGEGNSPLHF.

The sample holds a few counts of this clonotype. The gene calls are TRBV24-1 and TRBJ2-7; unclear D gene. Germline assignment: CDR1 KGHDR and CDR2 SFDVKD. The CDR3 is 13 residues long. CDR3 DNA sequence: TGTGCCACCATGACTGTTGAATTCTACCAGCAGTACGTC. Protein sequence: CATMTVEFYQQYV.

J is TRBJ1-1 and V is TRBV6-6; TRBD1 might be the D (5 bases). The CDR3 contains 14 residues. The germline V gene has CDR1 MNHNY and CDR2 SVGAGI (reference sequence). The V gene lost 2 bases and the J gene lost 7 bases, with 14 bases spanning the gap. CDR3 amino acids: CASSYPQGGGEAFF. The CDR3 DNA reads as TGTGCCAGCAGTTACCCCCAGGGAGGCGGTGAAGCTTTCTTT.

The chain employs TRBV5-1 and TRBJ1-2, with no clear D. V was shortened by 0 bases and J by 7 bases, with 10 bases between the two germline ends. CDR1 is SGHRS and CDR2 is YFSETQ in the germline V gene. The CDR3 has 13 residues. This CDR3 is CASSLEPVSGYTF. As DNA, the CDR3 is TGCGCCAGCAGCTTGGAGCCAGTCAGTGGCTACACCTTC.